This T cell receptor (beta chain) was sequenced in a study of CD8+CD57+ T cells in acquired aplastic anemia. Study in general: The DNA of sorted CD4+ and CD8+ cells averaged 3.2 ug. Where healthy donors were concerned, CD4+ cells averaged around 11 million reads.

V was trimmed by 3 bases and J by 7 bases, leaving 10 bases between them. The CDR3 has 14 amino acids. Germline values: CDR1 KGHSH, CDR2 LQKENI. This clonotype has a count of ten or more. Its antigen is currently unknown. Findings and caveats of the study: Patients and controls were not found to differ significantly in CD8+ Simpson's diversity. The study identified roughly 29 CD8+ CDR3 sequences shared by patients and controls.

For CDR3 and TCR beta VDJ profiling, genomic DNA was the template used. One entry per CDR3 protein, called by TCRdb with MiXCR from the reads. Of 100,000 to 150,000 distinct CDR3 sequences listed, 48% are singletons. This receptor was identified in a human donor in good health, serving as a control. The J gene is TRBJ1-6, the V gene TRBV18; D not certain. The specimen was sorted CD4+, CD8+, or CD8+CD57+ T cells (not recorded which) from PBMCs. In nucleotides, the CDR3 is TGTGCCAGCTCACCCGAATTGAAGAATTCACCCCTCCACTTT. Translating gives CASSPELKNSPLHF.